These 8 T cell receptor beta chains originate from one sample sequenced in a study of blood T cell repertoires in COVID-19. Method: immunoSEQ multiplex PCR; TCRdb's copy keeps in-frame clones and lacks some. The table lists about 220,000 clones, 86% of them singletons. The sequenced sample was PBMCs or T cells enriched from blood (not recorded which). The receptors shown here come from a woman in her thirties or forties with acute COVID-19.

This chain links TRBV7-9 with TRBJ1-4; 7 positions match TRBD1. V lost 5 bases, J lost 5 bases, and 8 bases stayed unmatched. This CDR3 has 15 amino acids. Germline V gene data show CDR1 as SEHNR and CDR2 as FQNEAQ (reference sequence). Written as DNA, the CDR3 is TGTGCCAGCAGCGTGACAGGGACTGGCAATGAAAAACTGTTTTTT. Its protein is CASSVTGTGNEKLFF.

The V and J genes are TRBV3-1 (or the pseudogene TRBV3-2) and TRBJ2-7; D is uncertain. Deletions cut 2 bases from V and 6 bases from J, with 8 bases between. From germline, CDR1 is LGHDT and CDR2 YNNKEL (reference sequence). This CDR3 contains 12 residues. This chain's CDR3 is CASSQSGSEQYV. The CDR3 DNA is TGTGCCAGCAGCCAATCCGGGTCCGAGCAGTACGTC.

V is TRBV9 and J is TRBJ2-1; the match to TRBD2 covers 8 bases. The J segment lost 0 bases and the V segment lost 0 bases, leaving 5 bases of the junction unmatched. The CDR3 totals 17 residues. CDR1 is SGDLS and CDR2 is YYNGEE in the germline V gene. CDR3 nucleotides: TGTGCCAGCAGCGTAGACGGGGGGGCATTCTCCTACAATGAGCAGTTCTTC. It codes for CASSVDGGAFSYNEQFF.

The chain is built from TRBV27 and TRBJ1-4, with 9 bases aligning to TRBD1. CDR1 MNHEY and CDR2 SMNVEV come from the germline V gene (reference sequence). The ends lost 4 bases at V and 7 bases at J; junction bases unmatched: 7. The CDR3 loop spans 15 amino acids. This CDR3 is CASSSPTGGGEKLFF. The DNA for the CDR3 is TGTGCCAGCAGTTCACCGACAGGGGGGGGTGAAAAACTGTTTTTT.

V gene TRBV7-2 combines with J gene TRBJ2-1; 9 bases line up with TRBD2. Germline trimming cut 2 bases from V and 0 bases from J; bases unmatched to any gene: 5. Per the germline V gene, CDR1 is SGHTA and CDR2 is FQGNSA. CDR3 length: 17 amino acids. The CDR3 sequence is CASSLTTSGSSYNEQFF. In DNA form, the CDR3 reads TGTGCCAGCAGCTTAACGACTAGCGGAAGCTCCTACAATGAGCAGTTCTTC.

This chain uses TRBV5-1 with TRBJ1-1; TRBD1 might be the D (5 bases). Trimming left V 1 base short and J 5 bases short, with 12 bases between. This CDR3 spans 14 amino acids. Germline V CDR1 and CDR2: SGHRS, YFSETQ. The CDR3 DNA sequence: TGCGCCAGCAGCTTGATAGGGGCCGGGACTGAAGCTTTCTTT. Protein sequence: CASSLIGAGTEAFF.

The genes are TRBV9 and TRBJ2-2; D not certain. Germline V CDR1 and CDR2: SGDLS, YYNGEE. CDR3 length: 13 amino acids. V gave up 6 bases and J gave up 2 bases, with 8 bases separating them. The CDR3 DNA reads as TGTGCCAGCAACCCGGGTAACACCGGGGAGCTGTTTTTT. Its protein product is CASNPGNTGELFF.

V gene TRBV5-4 combines with J gene TRBJ2-1; 8 nucleotides line up with TRBD2. Trimming at V came to 4 bases and at J to 7 bases, leaving 10 bases not matched to a gene. The CDR3 contains 15 residues. The V gene's germline CDR1 is SGHNT and CDR2 YYREEE (reference sequence). The CDR3 is CASSAGGPLGNEQFF. CDR3 in DNA: TGTGCCAGCAGCGCGGGGGGCCCTCTGGGAAATGAGCAGTTCTTC. The full variable domain, completed using reference TRBV5-4 and TRBJ2-1, is ETGVTQSPTHLIKTRGQQVTLRCSSQSGHNTVSWYQQALGQGPQFIFQYYREEENGRGNFPPRFSGLQFPNYSSELNVNALELDDSALYLCASSAGGPLGNEQFFGPGTRLTVL.